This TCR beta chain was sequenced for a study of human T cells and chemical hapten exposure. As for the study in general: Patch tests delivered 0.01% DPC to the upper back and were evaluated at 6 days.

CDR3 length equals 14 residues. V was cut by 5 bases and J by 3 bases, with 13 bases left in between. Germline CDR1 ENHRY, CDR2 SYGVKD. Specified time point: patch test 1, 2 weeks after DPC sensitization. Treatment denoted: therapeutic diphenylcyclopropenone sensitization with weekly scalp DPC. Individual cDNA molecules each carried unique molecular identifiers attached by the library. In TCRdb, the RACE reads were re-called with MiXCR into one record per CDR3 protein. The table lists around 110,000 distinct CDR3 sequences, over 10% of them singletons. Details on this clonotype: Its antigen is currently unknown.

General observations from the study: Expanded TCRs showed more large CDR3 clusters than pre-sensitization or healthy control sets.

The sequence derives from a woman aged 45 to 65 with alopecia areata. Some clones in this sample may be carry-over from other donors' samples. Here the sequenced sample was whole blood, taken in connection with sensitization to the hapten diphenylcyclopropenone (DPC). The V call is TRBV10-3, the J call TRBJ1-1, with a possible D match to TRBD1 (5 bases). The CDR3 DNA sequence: TGTGCCATCAGTATGGGACTTAGGGACACTGAAGCTTTCTTT. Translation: CAISMGLRDTEAFF.